This T cell receptor (beta chain) was observed in a study of blood T cell repertoires in COVID-19. Study-wide context: COVID-19 samples, acute and convalescent, were from the United States, Italy and Spain. Nucleic acid was either cDNA or gDNA, and it came from T cells, B-cell-depleted T cells, or PBMCs.

Original data processing: Amplification from reference gene primers served as the basis for estimated nucleated cell counts. Data came from immunoSEQ multiplex PCR; TCRdb stores just in-frame clones and leaves some out. D and trimming come from the DNA, and the V and J calls and clone size come from that table. Here the sample spans 130,000 or so clones, roughly 91% being singletons. Trimming at V came to 4 bases and at J to 8 bases, leaving 13 bases not matched to a gene. The CDR3 consists of 15 residues. CDR1 and CDR2 from the germline V gene are SQVTM and ANQGSEA. The sequence came from a human donor in a cohort sampled during active COVID-19. The V call is TRBV29-1, the J call TRBJ2-7, with 11 bases lining up with TRBD2. Sequenced input: peripheral blood. DNA for the CDR3: TGCAGCGTTGGAACCCTTCTAGCGGGGGGAAGCCAGCAGTACTTC. Translated, it gives CSVGTLLAGGSQQYF.